The sequence of this TCR beta chain was determined in a study of T cell changes during pregnancy in multiple sclerosis. Germline V CDR1 and CDR2: MNHNS, SASEGT. This CDR3 region has 15 residues. Deletions cut 4 bases from V and 1 base from J, with 14 bases between. Sequenced by immunoSEQ multiplex PCR; TCRdb stores in-frame clones only, minus some. The profile shows approximately 100,000 clones, roughly 92% of them singletons. The rearrangement uses TRBV6-1 and TRBJ2-7; possible D gene TRBD1, 6 bases. Sequenced material: peripheral blood, taken after pregnancy. This receptor was obtained from a female donor with multiple sclerosis, enrolled in a pregnancy study. CDR3 in amino acids: CASSGRDTFSYEQYF. In DNA, the CDR3 is TGTGCCAGCAGTGGTCGGGACACTTTTTCCTACGAGCAGTACTTC.